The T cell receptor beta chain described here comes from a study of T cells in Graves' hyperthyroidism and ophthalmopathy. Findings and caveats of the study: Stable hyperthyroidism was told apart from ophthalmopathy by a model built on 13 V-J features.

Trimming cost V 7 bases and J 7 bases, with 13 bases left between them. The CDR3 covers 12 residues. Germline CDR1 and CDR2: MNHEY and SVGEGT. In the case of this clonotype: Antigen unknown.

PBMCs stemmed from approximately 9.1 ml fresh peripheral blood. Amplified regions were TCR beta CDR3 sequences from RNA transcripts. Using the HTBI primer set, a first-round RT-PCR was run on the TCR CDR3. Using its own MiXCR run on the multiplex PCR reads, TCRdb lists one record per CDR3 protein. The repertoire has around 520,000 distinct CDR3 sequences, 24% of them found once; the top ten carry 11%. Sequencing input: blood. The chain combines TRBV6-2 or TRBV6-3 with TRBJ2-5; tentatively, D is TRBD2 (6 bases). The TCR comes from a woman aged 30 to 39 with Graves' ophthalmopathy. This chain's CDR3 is CASTGLLGTQYF. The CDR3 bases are TGTGCCAGCACCGGACTACTGGGGACCCAGTACTTC.